What follows are 18 T cell receptor beta chains derived from one specimen sequenced in a study of early stage breast cancer tumors. TCRdb keeps only in-frame clones here, not all; method: immunoSEQ multiplex PCR. The sample has around 28,000 clones, 80% seen once. Input material: blood. The receptor set was obtained from a person aged 55 to 75 with breast cancer.

The chain links TRBV2 to TRBJ1-4; D might be TRBD1 (5 bases). Germline lookup yields CDR1 SNHLY and CDR2 FYNNEI. V was shortened by 6 bases and J by 7 bases, with 21 bases between the two germline ends. The CDR3 spans 16 residues. The DNA for the CDR3 is TGTGCCAGCAGCGCACGGGGGGGTTCCCTTAGTGAAAAACTGTTTTTT. Its translation: CASSARGGSLSEKLFF. Drawing the rest from reference TRBV2 and TRBJ1-4, the complete variable domain is EPEVTQTPSHQVTQMGQEVILRCVPISNHLYFYWYRQILGQKVEFLVSFYNNEISEKSEIFDDQFSVERPDGSNFTLKIRSTKLEDSAMYFCASSARGGSLSEKLFFGSGTQLSVL.

This clone was seen only once. The chain has TRBV6-6 and TRBJ1-2; 9 bases map to TRBD1. The length of the CDR3 is 15 residues. Looked up from germline, CDR1 is MNHNY and CDR2 is SVGAGI (reference sequence). With V trimmed by 2 bases and J by 8 bases, 9 bases remained unmatched. This CDR3 reads CASSYGTGTSLGYTF. The DNA of the CDR3 is TGTGCCAGCAGTTACGGGACAGGGACGAGTTTGGGCTACACCTTC.

CDR3 amino acids: CASILAGNGHGYTF. In DNA, the CDR3 is TGTGCCAGCATCCTGGCAGGGAATGGTCATGGCTACACCTTC. This sequence joins TRBV28 and TRBJ1-2, with D perhaps matching TRBD1 (5 bases). V was trimmed by 7 bases and J by 6 bases, leaving 18 bases between them. Germline CDR1 is MDHEN and CDR2 is SYDVKM. The CDR3 contains 14 residues.

The V and J genes are TRBV18 and TRBJ2-7; no firm D call. The CDR3 is made up of 15 amino acids. Germline assignment: CDR1 KGHSH and CDR2 LQKENI. Trimming pared 1 base from V and 5 bases from J, leaving 15 bases between. The DNA for the CDR3 is TGTGCCAGCTCACCACGGGCAGTATCAGGCCACGAGCAGTACTTC. Amino acids: CASSPRAVSGHEQYF.

The gene calls are TRBV19 and TRBJ1-4; 7 bases are a match to TRBD1. V shed 5 bases and J 3 bases; nucleotides not matched to a gene: 6. The CDR3 is 15 amino acids. From germline, CDR1 is LNHDA and CDR2 SQIVND (reference sequence). The CDR3 protein is CASSSPTGPNEKLFF. DNA for the CDR3: TGTGCCAGTAGTTCCCCGACAGGGCCTAATGAAAAACTGTTTTTT.

The chain recombines TRBV7-9 with TRBJ2-1; 14 bases map to TRBD2. Germline V gene lookup returns CDR1 SEHNR and CDR2 FQNEAQ (reference sequence). The ends lost 6 bases at V and 7 bases at J; junction bases unmatched: 11. This CDR3 is built from 17 residues. The CDR3: CASRPRGLAGAVNEQFF. The CDR3 DNA reads as TGTGCCAGCAGACCCAGGGGACTAGCGGGAGCCGTAAATGAGCAGTTCTTC.

The chain joins TRBV5-1 to TRBJ2-7; 11 nucleotides align to TRBD2. V lost 2 bases to trimming and J lost 4 bases; unmatched junction nucleotides: 11. This CDR3 region has 17 residues. Germline V gene data show CDR1 as SGHRS and CDR2 as YFSETQ. The CDR3 coding sequence is TGCGCCAGCAGCTTAGCCCCGACTAGCGGGATCGGTTACGAGCAGTACTTC. Amino acid sequence: CASSLAPTSGIGYEQYF.

The chain is built from TRBV7-9 and TRBJ2-7, with 7 bases identical to TRBD2. The ends lost 4 bases at V and 2 bases at J; junction bases unmatched: 5. This CDR3 region has 14 residues. Germline V gives CDR1 SEHNR, CDR2 FQNEAQ (reference sequence). The CDR3 coding sequence is TGTGCCAGCAGCTCCCCGGGACTACCCTACGAGCAGTACTTC. Translating gives CASSSPGLPYEQYF.

The chain recombines TRBV11-3 with TRBJ1-1; D is possibly TRBD1 (5 bases). V was trimmed by 5 bases and J by 5 bases, leaving 12 bases between them. Germline V gene sequence: CDR1 SGHNT, CDR2 YENEEA. The CDR3 extends over 13 amino acids. DNA of the CDR3: TGTGCCAGCAGCCAGGACATGCGGACTGAAGCTTTCTTT. Its protein is CASSQDMRTEAFF.

The chain uses TRBV6-6 and TRBJ1-1, with 10 bases identical to TRBD1. The CDR3 is 14 amino acids. J was trimmed by 5 bases and V by 4 bases; bases with no gene match: 4. Germline-derived CDR1 and CDR2 are MNHNY and SVGAGI (reference sequence). Here the CDR3 DNA reads TGTGCCAGCAGTTCCATGGGACAGGGGACTGAAGCTTTCTTT. The encoded protein is CASSSMGQGTEAFF.

The rearrangement joins TRBV9 to TRBJ2-5, with D maybe TRBD2 (6 bases). This CDR3 region has 15 residues. V was pared by 0 bases and J by 1 base, with 10 bases between. Germline loops: CDR1 SGDLS, CDR2 YYNGEE. The CDR3: CASSVGIAAQETQYF. CDR3 DNA sequence: TGTGCCAGCAGCGTAGGAATAGCGGCCCAAGAGACCCAGTACTTC.

This clone was detected only once. The J gene is TRBJ2-5, the V gene TRBV4-3; TRBD2 matches 10 bases. The CDR3 spans 17 residues. With 4 bases clipped from V and 5 bases from J, the junction kept 13 bases outside the gene matches. Germline CDR1 is LGHNA and CDR2 is YSLEER. The CDR3 bases are TGCGCCAGCAGCCCCCGTATAAGCGGGAGGGCCGTGGAGACCCAGTACTTC. Translated: CASSPRISGRAVETQYF.

CDR3 region: CASSLGEGGNQPQHF. For the CDR3, the DNA is TGTGCCAGCAGCTTAGGAGAGGGAGGCAATCAGCCCCAGCATTTT. V and J are TRBV7-6 and TRBJ1-5, with no clear D. V lost 1 base, J lost 2 bases, and 9 bases lay in between. The CDR3 consists of 15 residues. Germline V CDR1 and CDR2: SGHVS, FNYEAQ.

The chain combines TRBV11-1 with TRBJ2-7, with 8 nucleotides matching TRBD1. CDR3 length: 13 residues. Germline assignment: CDR1 SGHAT and CDR2 FQDESV (reference sequence). V was clipped by 0 bases and J by 10 bases; unmatched bases: 5. For the CDR3, the DNA is TGTGCCAGCAGCTTAGCGCGGACAGGGCGACAGTACTTC. Residues: CASSLARTGRQYF.

V usage is TRBV2 and J usage is TRBJ2-1; the match to TRBD2 covers 13 bases. The CDR3 spans 15 residues. V dropped 6 bases and J dropped 6; count of bases not matched to a gene: 5. Germline-derived CDR1 and CDR2 are SNHLY and FYNNEI. The DNA for the CDR3 is TGTGCCAGCAGACCCACTAGCGGGGGGGGCAATGAGCAGTTCTTC. The encoded protein is CASRPTSGGGNEQFF. Looking up the rest from reference TRBV2 and TRBJ2-1 gives the full variable domain: EPEVTQTPSHQVTQMGQEVILRCVPISNHLYFYWYRQILGQKVEFLVSFYNNEISEKSEIFDDQFSVERPDGSNFTLKIRSTKLEDSAMYFCASRPTSGGGNEQFFGPGTRLTVL.

The rearrangement uses TRBV5-6 and TRBJ2-6, with D hard to call. The CDR3 extends over 14 amino acids. V lost 3 bases and J 0 bases, leaving 4 bases between the germline ends. From germline, CDR1 is SGHDT and CDR2 YYEEEE. This CDR3 reads CASSSVSGANVLTF. CDR3 sequence (DNA): TGTGCCAGCAGCTCGGTCTCTGGGGCCAACGTCCTGACTTTC.

The V and J genes are TRBV30 and TRBJ2-7, with D perhaps matching TRBD2 (6 bases). The CDR3 totals 13 residues. V was cut by 0 bases and J by 4 bases, with 10 bases left in between. Germline CDR1 reads GTSNPN; CDR2 reads SVGIG (reference sequence). For the CDR3, the DNA is TGTGCCTGGAGTGTATTGGGGGGTTACGAGCAGTACTTC. This translates into CAWSVLGGYEQYF.

This rearrangement joins TRBV6-5 to TRBJ1-2; D is uncertain. Germline assignment: CDR1 MNHEY and CDR2 SVGAGI. V lost 0 bases and J 4 bases, leaving 12 bases between the germline ends. The CDR3 has 15 residues. Written as DNA, the CDR3 is TGTGCCAGCAGTTACTCGATAGGCGGGAGCTATGGCTACACCTTC. Translating gives CASSYSIGGSYGYTF.